This TCR beta chain originates from a study of cytomegalovirus exposure and HLA in healthy donors. This clone has only one observation. Its antigen is not identified. Every donor was a healthy person donating bone marrow. Whole-study findings and limits: A later analysis found that most CMV-associated TCR beta chains appeared HLA-restricted.

The PCR was carried out with 60 Vbeta primers and 13 Jbeta primers. Profiled with immunoSEQ multiplex PCR; TCRdb holds only in-frame clones, not every one. The repertoire includes 150,000 to 200,000 clones, around 79% of them detected once, and over 0.95% sits in the top ten. Trimming removed 4 bases at V and 0 bases at J, with 13 bases between. The CDR3 extends over 15 amino acids. Germline V gene lookup returns CDR1 SGHRS and CDR2 YFSETQ. The rearrangement joins TRBV5-1 to TRBJ1-2, with D uncertain. Sample: PBMCs. The sequence was collected from a woman aged 45-60 years in good health and CMV-seropositive. The CDR3 sequence is CASSPTREPNYGYTF. DNA of the CDR3: TGCGCCAGCAGCCCCACCCGGGAGCCTAACTATGGCTACACCTTC.